This T cell receptor (beta chain) was obtained from a study of Graves' ophthalmopathy and Graves' hyperthyroidism. CDR3 regions of TCR beta were amplified from RNA transcripts. HTBI-primed RT-PCR formed the first round, and a multiplex PCR formed the second. Via MiXCR, TCRdb re-called the multiplex PCR reads, giving one row per CDR3 protein. The table shows approximately 640,000 distinct CDR3 sequences, with under 50% occurring only once. Overall study findings and caveats: In blood, most expanded thyroid clonotypes above 0.001 frequency were also detected.

This clonotype was counted ten times or more. Its antigen is as yet unknown. The specimen was peripheral blood. The receptor was isolated from an adult man with Graves' ophthalmopathy.

CDR3 amino acids: CAAATGSHEQYF. The CDR3, as DNA: TGTGCCGCCGCGACTGGGTCTCACGAGCAGTACTTC. This chain uses TRBV10-3 with TRBJ2-7; D ambiguous. CDR1 and CDR2 from the germline V gene are ENHRY and SYGVKD. The V gene lost 11 bases and the J gene lost 5 bases, with 16 bases spanning the gap. The CDR3 contains 12 residues.